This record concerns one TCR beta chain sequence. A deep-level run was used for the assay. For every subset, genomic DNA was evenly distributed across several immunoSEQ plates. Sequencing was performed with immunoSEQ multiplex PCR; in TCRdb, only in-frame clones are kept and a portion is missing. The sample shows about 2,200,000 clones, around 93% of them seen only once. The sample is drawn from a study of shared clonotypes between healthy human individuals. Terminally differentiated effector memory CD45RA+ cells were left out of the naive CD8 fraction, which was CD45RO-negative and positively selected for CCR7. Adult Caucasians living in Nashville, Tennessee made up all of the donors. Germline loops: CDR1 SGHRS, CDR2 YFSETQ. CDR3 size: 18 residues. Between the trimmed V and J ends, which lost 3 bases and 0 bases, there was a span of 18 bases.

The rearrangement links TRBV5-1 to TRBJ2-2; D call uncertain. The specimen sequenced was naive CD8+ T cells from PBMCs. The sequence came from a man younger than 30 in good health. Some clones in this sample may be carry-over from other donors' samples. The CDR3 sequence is CASSSTPVGLPNTGELFF. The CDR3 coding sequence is TGCGCCAGCAGCTCAACCCCCGTGGGGTTACCGAACACCGGGGAGCTGTTTTTT.